The 19 T cell receptor beta chains below come from one sample, sequenced in a study of blood T cell repertoires in COVID-19 (dated by TCRdb to about 2020). Library generation was performed with the immunoSEQ multiplex PCR assay. In TCRdb, the immuneACCESS table is reduced to in-frame sequences with V and J assigned. These tables do not hold every clone; where another copy was compared, an unresolved V gene accounts for under half, and the others remain unexplained. This sample comprises roughly 220,000 clones, 80% to 90% of them detected only once. Clones ranked in the top ten supply roughly 14% of the sample. The sequencing sample was made of PBMCs or T cells enriched from blood (not recorded which). Every receptor here comes from a woman in her 50s with acute COVID-19.

The rearrangement joins TRBV6-6 to TRBJ1-4, with D unresolved. The CDR3 has 12 amino acids. V lost 2 bases to trimming and J lost 8 bases, with 6 bases between them. From germline, CDR1 is MNHNY and CDR2 SVGAGI (reference sequence). The CDR3: CASSYVIEKLFF. CDR3 bases: TGTGCCAGCAGTTACGTTATAGAAAAACTGTTTTTT.

The rearrangement links TRBV25-1 to TRBJ2-7; 7 nucleotides line up with TRBD1. CDR1 MGHDK and CDR2 SYGVNS come from the germline V gene. CDR3 length: 14 amino acids. V lost 5 bases to trimming and J lost 4 bases; unmatched junction nucleotides: 8. The DNA of the CDR3 is TGTGCCAGCAGTTCCCCGGGACAGAAGTACGAGCAGTACTTC. Its protein is CASSSPGQKYEQYF.

The chain carries TRBV9 and TRBJ2-7, with 8 nucleotides matching TRBD2. The CDR3 length is 16 residues. J was trimmed by 5 bases and V by 6 bases; bases with no gene match: 16. Germline values: CDR1 SGDLS, CDR2 YYNGEE. The CDR3 sequence is CASISSTRAGEDEQYF. The CDR3 DNA sequence: TGTGCCAGCATCTCTTCGACTCGAGCGGGAGAGGACGAGCAGTACTTC.

V usage is TRBV29-1 and J usage is TRBJ2-7, with 7 bases identical to TRBD1. The CDR3 is 13 amino acids. With V trimmed by 6 bases and J by 1 base, 6 bases remained unmatched. From germline, CDR1 is SQVTM and CDR2 ANQGSEA. The CDR3 DNA is TGCAGCGTCGGGGACAGACTTTCCTACGAGCAGTACTTC. Its translation: CSVGDRLSYEQYF.

This clone was picked up one time. V usage is TRBV4-2 and J usage is TRBJ2-7, with 8 bases fitting TRBD2. The V and J ends lost 0 bases and 4 bases, in that order; junction bases with no gene match: 8. CDR1 and CDR2 (germline): LGHNA, YNFKEQ. The CDR3 contains 16 residues. The CDR3 region has the DNA TGTGCCAGCAGCCAAGATGGAGCGGGACTAGGGTACGAGCAGTACTTC. Residues: CASSQDGAGLGYEQYF.

This chain links TRBV28 with TRBJ2-1; D possibly corresponds to TRBD1 (5 bases). Germline V gene data show CDR1 as MDHEN and CDR2 as SYDVKM. The germline V and J ends were trimmed by 3 bases and 9 bases, with 18 bases remaining between them. The CDR3 extends over 15 amino acids. The chain's CDR3 is CASSFLGLVPGEQFF. The CDR3 DNA follows: TGTGCCAGCAGTTTTTTGGGGCTAGTCCCAGGTGAGCAGTTCTTC.

The V call is TRBV7-9, the J call TRBJ1-2; 7 nucleotides agree with TRBD1. Trimming removed 0 bases from V and 5 bases from J; junction bases left unmatched: 6. The CDR3 has 15 amino acids. Germline-derived CDR1 and CDR2 are SEHNR and FQNEAQ (reference sequence). The DNA for the CDR3 is TGTGCCAGCAGCTTAGCGAGGACAGGCGGATATGGCTACACCTTC. It translates to CASSLARTGGYGYTF.

CDR3 nucleotides: TGTGCCAGCAGTGAGGTAGTCGCGGCTGGAAACACCATATATTTT. This encodes CASSEVVAAGNTIYF. The V call is TRBV6-1, the J call TRBJ1-3; D not certain. The V end lost 3 bases, the J end lost 2 bases, and 11 bases lay between the germline ends. This CDR3 spans 15 amino acids. Germline CDR1 is MNHNS and CDR2 is SASEGT.

The chain links TRBV5-1 to TRBJ2-7; D may be TRBD2 (5 bases). Germline CDR1 and CDR2: SGHRS and YFSETQ. The CDR3 length is 12 residues. V was clipped by 4 bases and J by 6 bases, with 11 bases between them. CDR3 in amino acids: CASSGIGGEQYF. CDR3 nucleotide sequence: TGCGCCAGCAGCGGGATCGGAGGCGAGCAGTACTTC.

This rearrangement joins TRBV28 to TRBJ1-5; D unclear. Germline lookup yields CDR1 MDHEN and CDR2 SYDVKM. V was shortened by 7 bases and J by 6 bases, with 10 bases between the two germline ends. The CDR3 contains 12 residues. CDR3 nucleotide sequence: TGTGCCAGCAACTTCTTGAGTCAGCCCCAGCATTTT. The encoded protein is CASNFLSQPQHF.

This clone was counted once. The chain joins TRBV4-3 to TRBJ1-2; the D is unclear. The CDR3 covers 15 residues. Trimming cost V 0 bases and J 4 bases, with 12 bases left between them. Germline-derived CDR1 and CDR2 are LGHNA and YSLEER. CDR3 in DNA: TGCGCCAGCAGCCAAGACTCGGGAAGAGTCTATGGCTACACCTTC. Protein product: CASSQDSGRVYGYTF.

The chain is built from TRBV5-1 and TRBJ2-7, with D perhaps matching TRBD1 (6 bases). The germline CDR1 and CDR2 sequences are SGHRS and YFSETQ. CDR3 length equals 14 residues. V dropped 4 bases and J dropped 1 base, with 12 bases sitting between them. The CDR3 coding sequence is TGCGCCAGCAGCGTCGGGACAACATCCTACGAGCAGTACTTC. This encodes CASSVGTTSYEQYF. The variable domain in full, with the rest retrieved from reference TRBV5-1 and TRBJ2-7, is KAGVTQTPRYLIKTRGQQVTLSCSPISGHRSVSWYQQTPGQGLQFLFEYFSETQRNKGNFPGRFSGRQFSNSRSEMNVSTLELGDSALYLCASSVGTTSYEQYFGPGTRLTVT.

This clone appeared once. The chain employs TRBV5-6 and TRBJ2-2; 14 positions agree with TRBD2. After removal of 1 base from V and 7 bases from J, the junction contained 6 bases not matched to a gene. Germline assignment: CDR1 SGHDT and CDR2 YYEEEE. CDR3 length: 17 amino acids. This chain's CDR3 is CASSLPTSGRAGGELFF. The CDR3 bases are TGTGCCAGCAGCTTGCCGACTAGCGGGAGGGCCGGCGGGGAGCTGTTTTTT.

The V call is TRBV19, the J call TRBJ1-5; 12 positions agree with TRBD1. V dropped 8 bases and J dropped 7; count of bases not matched to a gene: 12. The CDR3 has 16 amino acids. Per germline, CDR1 LNHDA and CDR2 SQIVND (reference sequence). DNA for the CDR3: TGTGCCAGTCGGGGGGGACAGGGGGCAGGAGGGCAGCCCCAGCATTTT. Translating it yields CASRGGQGAGGQPQHF.

The CDR3 spells CATPNLVAGTGELFF. The DNA of the CDR3 is TGTGCCACCCCTAACCTGGTTGCGGGCACCGGGGAGCTGTTTTTT. V gene TRBV2 combines with J gene TRBJ2-2; weak D call: TRBD2 (5 bases). This CDR3 region has 15 residues. Trimming stripped 10 bases from V and 4 bases from J, with 19 bases between. In germline, CDR1 is SNHLY, CDR2 FYNNEI.

The chain recombines TRBV6-5 with TRBJ1-5; TRBD1 matches 7 bases. J lost 5 bases, V lost 7 bases, and 5 bases had no gene match. The CDR3 has 13 amino acids. The germline gives CDR1 MNHEY, CDR2 SVGAGI. CDR3 region: CASTYTGDQPQHF. The CDR3 DNA follows: TGTGCCAGCACCTACACAGGGGATCAGCCCCAGCATTTT.

This chain links TRBV9 with TRBJ1-2; D is perhaps TRBD1 (6 bases). Trimming removed 0 bases from V and 2 bases from J, with 8 bases in between. Germline V CDR1 and CDR2: SGDLS, YYNGEE. This CDR3 has 14 amino acids. CDR3 in amino acids: CASSVAGENYGYTF. DNA of the CDR3: TGTGCCAGCAGCGTAGCAGGGGAGAACTATGGCTACACCTTC.

The rearrangement joins TRBV30 to TRBJ2-3; the match to TRBD2 covers 8 bases. J lost 0 bases, V lost 4 bases, and 3 bases had no gene match. The CDR3 has 14 amino acids. Germline CDR1 and CDR2: GTSNPN and SVGIG (reference sequence). Here the CDR3 DNA reads TGTGCCTGGATGGCGGGGGGTAGCACAGATACGCAGTATTTT. This translates into CAWMAGGSTDTQYF.

This chain connects TRBV7-9 to TRBJ1-1; 11 nucleotides agree with TRBD1. Germline V lookup: CDR1 SEHNR, CDR2 FQNEAQ (reference sequence). This CDR3 spans 16 amino acids. V shed 3 bases, J shed 4 bases, and the junction held 7 bases outside the gene matches. The CDR3 DNA sequence: TGTGCCAGCAGCTTCTTCCCCGGACAGGGGGCCACTGAAGCTTTCTTT. Protein: CASSFFPGQGATEAFF. The full variable domain, rest sourced from reference TRBV7-9 and TRBJ1-1, is DTGVSQNPRHKITKRGQNVTFRCDPISEHNRLYWYRQTLGQGPEFLTYFQNEAQLEKSRLLSDRFSAERPKGSFSTLEIQRTEQGDSAMYLCASSFFPGQGATEAFFGQGTRLTVV.